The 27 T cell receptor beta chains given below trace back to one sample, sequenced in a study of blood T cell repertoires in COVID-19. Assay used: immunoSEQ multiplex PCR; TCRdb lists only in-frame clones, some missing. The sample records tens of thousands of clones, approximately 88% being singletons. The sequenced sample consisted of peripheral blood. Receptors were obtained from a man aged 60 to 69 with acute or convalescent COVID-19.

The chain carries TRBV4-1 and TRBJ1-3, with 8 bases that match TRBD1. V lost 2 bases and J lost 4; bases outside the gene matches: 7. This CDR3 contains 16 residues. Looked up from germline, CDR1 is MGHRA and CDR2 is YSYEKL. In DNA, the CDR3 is TGCGCCAGCAGCCAACCGGGACAGGTCAGGGGAAACACCATATATTTT. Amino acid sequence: CASSQPGQVRGNTIYF.

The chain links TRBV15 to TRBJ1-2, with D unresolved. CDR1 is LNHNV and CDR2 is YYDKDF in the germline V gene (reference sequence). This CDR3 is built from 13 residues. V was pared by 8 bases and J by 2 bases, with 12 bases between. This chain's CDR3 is CATLARRNYGYTF. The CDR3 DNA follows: TGTGCCACCCTAGCCAGGAGAAACTATGGCTACACCTTC.

The CDR3 region is CASSLPGQGINTEAFF. The CDR3 DNA reads as TGTGCCAGCAGCTTACCTGGACAGGGGATAAACACTGAAGCTTTCTTT. This chain links TRBV5-6 with TRBJ1-1; 9 bases line up with TRBD1. There are 16 residues in the CDR3. Trimming at V came to 2 bases and at J to 2 bases, leaving 7 bases not matched to a gene. The V gene's germline CDR1 is SGHDT and CDR2 YYEEEE.

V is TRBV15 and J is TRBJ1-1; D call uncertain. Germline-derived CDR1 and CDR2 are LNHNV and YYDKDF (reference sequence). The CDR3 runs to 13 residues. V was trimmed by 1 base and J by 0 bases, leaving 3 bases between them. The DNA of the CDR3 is TGTGCCACCAGCAGAGTAGTGAACACTGAAGCTTTCTTT. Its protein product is CATSRVVNTEAFF.

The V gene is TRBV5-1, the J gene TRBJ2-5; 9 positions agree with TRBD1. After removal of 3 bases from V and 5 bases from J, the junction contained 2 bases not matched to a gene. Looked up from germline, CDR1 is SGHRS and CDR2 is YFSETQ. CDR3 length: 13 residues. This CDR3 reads CASSSGTGETQYF. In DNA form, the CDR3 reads TGCGCCAGCAGCTCAGGGACAGGGGAGACCCAGTACTTC. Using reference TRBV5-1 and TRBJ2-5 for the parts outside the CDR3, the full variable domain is KAGVTQTPRYLIKTRGQQVTLSCSPISGHRSVSWYQQTPGQGLQFLFEYFSETQRNKGNFPGRFSGRQFSNSRSEMNVSTLELGDSALYLCASSSGTGETQYFGPGTRLLVL.

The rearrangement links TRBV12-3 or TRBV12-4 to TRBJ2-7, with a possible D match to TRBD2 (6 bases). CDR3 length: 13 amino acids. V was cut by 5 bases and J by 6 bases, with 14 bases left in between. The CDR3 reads CASSMRDWGEQYF. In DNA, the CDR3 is TGTGCCAGCAGTATGAGGGACTGGGGCGAGCAGTACTTC.

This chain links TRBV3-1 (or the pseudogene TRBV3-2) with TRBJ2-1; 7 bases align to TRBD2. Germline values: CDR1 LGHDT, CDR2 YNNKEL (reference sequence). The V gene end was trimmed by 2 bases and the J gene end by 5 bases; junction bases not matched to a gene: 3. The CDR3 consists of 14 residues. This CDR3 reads CASSQPTSHNEQFF. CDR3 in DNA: TGTGCCAGCAGCCAACCGACTAGCCACAATGAGCAGTTCTTC.

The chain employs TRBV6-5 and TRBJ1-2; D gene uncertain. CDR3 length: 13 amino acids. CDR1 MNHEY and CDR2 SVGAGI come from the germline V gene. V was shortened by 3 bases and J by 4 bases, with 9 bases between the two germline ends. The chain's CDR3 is CASSYVGFYGYTF. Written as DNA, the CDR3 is TGTGCCAGCAGTTATGTCGGGTTCTATGGCTACACCTTC.

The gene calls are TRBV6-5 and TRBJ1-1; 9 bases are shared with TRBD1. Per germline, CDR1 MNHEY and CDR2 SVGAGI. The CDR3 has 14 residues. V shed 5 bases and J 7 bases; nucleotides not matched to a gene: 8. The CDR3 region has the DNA TGTGCCAGCAGTAACTACAGGGGGCTGAATGAAGCTTTCTTT. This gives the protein CASSNYRGLNEAFF.

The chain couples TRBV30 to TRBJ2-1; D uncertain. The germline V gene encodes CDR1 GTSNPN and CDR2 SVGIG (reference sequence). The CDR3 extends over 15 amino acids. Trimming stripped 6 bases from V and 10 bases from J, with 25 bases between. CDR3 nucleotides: TGTGCCTGTTCCCCCGGGTCGGTCCCCAAATTGGAGCAGTTCTTC. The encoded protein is CACSPGSVPKLEQFF.

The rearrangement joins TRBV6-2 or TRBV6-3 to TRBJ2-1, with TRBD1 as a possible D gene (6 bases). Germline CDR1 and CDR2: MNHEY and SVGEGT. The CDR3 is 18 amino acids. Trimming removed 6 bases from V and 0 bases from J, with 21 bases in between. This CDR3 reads CASSPGPGTGSSYNEQFF. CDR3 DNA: TGTGCCAGCAGCCCGGGGCCCGGAACAGGGAGCTCCTACAATGAGCAGTTCTTC.

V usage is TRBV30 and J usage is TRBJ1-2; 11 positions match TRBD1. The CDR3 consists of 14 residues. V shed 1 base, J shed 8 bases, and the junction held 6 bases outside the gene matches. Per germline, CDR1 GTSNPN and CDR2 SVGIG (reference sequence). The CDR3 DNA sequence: TGTGCCTGGAGTGCGAAGGACAGGGGGCCCGGCTACACCTTC. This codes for CAWSAKDRGPGYTF.

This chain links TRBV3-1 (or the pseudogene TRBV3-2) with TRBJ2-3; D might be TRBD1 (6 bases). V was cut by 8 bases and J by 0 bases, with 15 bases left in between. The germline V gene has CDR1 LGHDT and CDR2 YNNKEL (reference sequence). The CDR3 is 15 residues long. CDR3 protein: CASAPTGLSTDTQYF. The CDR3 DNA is TGTGCCAGCGCACCTACAGGGCTAAGCACAGATACGCAGTATTTT.

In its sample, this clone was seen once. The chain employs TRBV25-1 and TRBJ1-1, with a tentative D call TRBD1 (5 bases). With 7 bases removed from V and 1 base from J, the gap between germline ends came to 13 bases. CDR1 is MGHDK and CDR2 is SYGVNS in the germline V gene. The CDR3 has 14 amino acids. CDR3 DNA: TGTGCCAGCATAGCCGACAGCCCGAACACTGAAGCTTTCTTT. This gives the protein CASIADSPNTEAFF.

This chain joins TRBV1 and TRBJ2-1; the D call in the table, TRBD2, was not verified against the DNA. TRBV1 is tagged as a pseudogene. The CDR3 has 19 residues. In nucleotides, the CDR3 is TGCACCAGCAGCCCCCCCGGGATCCCAATCGGCAGCGGGGGAGATGAGCAGTTCTTC. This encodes CTSSPPGIPIGSGGDEQFF.

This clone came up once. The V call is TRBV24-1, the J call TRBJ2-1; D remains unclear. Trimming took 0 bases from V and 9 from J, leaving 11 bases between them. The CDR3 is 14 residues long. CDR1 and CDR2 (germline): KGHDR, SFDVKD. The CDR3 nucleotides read TGTGCCACCAGTGATTTGCATCAGTCGGGTGAGCAGTTCTTC. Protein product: CATSDLHQSGEQFF.

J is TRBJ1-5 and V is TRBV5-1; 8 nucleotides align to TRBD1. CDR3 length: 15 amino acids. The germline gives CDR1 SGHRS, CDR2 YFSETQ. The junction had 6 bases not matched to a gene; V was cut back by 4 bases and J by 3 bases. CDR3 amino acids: CASSPETGANQPQHF. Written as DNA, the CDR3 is TGCGCCAGCAGCCCCGAGACAGGGGCCAATCAGCCCCAGCATTTT.

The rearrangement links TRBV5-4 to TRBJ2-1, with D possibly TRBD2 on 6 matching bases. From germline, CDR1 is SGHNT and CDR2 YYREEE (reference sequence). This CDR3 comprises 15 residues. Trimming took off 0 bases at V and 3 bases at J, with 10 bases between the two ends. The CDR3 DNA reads TGTGCCAGCAGCTTGGGCGGGGATCTCTACAATGAGCAGTTCTTC. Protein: CASSLGGDLYNEQFF.

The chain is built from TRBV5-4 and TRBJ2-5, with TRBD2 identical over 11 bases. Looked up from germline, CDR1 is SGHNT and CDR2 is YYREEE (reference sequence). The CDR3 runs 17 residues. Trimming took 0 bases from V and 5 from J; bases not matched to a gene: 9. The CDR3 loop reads CASSLGLAGQTRETQYF. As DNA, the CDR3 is TGTGCCAGCAGCTTGGGACTAGCGGGGCAGACCAGGGAGACCCAGTACTTC.

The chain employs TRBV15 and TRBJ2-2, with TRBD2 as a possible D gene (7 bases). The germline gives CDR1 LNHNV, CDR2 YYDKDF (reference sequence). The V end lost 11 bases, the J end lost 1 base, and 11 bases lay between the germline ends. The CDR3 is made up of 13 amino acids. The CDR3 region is CAPGGQNTGELFF. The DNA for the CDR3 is TGTGCCCCGGGGGGACAGAACACCGGGGAGCTGTTTTTT.

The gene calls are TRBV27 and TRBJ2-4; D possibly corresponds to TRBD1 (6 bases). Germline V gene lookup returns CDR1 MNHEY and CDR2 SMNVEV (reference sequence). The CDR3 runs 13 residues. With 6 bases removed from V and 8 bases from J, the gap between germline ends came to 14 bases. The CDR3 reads CASREDSRDIQYF. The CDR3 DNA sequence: TGTGCCAGCAGAGAGGACAGTAGGGACATTCAGTACTTC.

CDR3 sequence: CASSSEVVQPQHF. The CDR3 coding sequence is TGTGCCAGCAGCTCAGAGGTAGTTCAGCCCCAGCATTTT. The chain uses TRBV7-8 and TRBJ1-5, with unresolved D. The CDR3 covers 13 residues. Per germline, CDR1 SGHVS and CDR2 FQNEAQ. Trimming removed 4 bases from V and 6 bases from J, with 10 bases in between. The whole variable domain, remainder taken from reference TRBV7-8 and TRBJ1-5, is GAGVSQSPRYKVAKRGQDVALRCDPISGHVSLFWYQQALGQGPEFLTYFQNEAQLDKSGLPSDRFFAERPEGSVSTLKIQRTQQEDSAVYLCASSSEVVQPQHFGDGTRLSIL.

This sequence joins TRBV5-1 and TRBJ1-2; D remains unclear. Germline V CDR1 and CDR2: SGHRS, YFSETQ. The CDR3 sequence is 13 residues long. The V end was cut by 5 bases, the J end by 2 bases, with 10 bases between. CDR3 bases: TGCGCCAGCAGGCCGCCCGGGAACTATGGCTACACCTTC. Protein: CASRPPGNYGYTF.

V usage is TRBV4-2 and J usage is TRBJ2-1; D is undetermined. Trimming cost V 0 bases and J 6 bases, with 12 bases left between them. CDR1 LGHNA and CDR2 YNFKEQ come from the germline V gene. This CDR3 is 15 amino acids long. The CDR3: CASSQDPSGFNEQFF. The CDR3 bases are TGTGCCAGCAGCCAAGACCCCTCGGGTTTCAATGAGCAGTTCTTC.

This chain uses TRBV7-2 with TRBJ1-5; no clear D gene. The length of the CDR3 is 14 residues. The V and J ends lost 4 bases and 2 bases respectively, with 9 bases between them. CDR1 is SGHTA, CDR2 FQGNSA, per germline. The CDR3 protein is CASSSRERNQPQHF. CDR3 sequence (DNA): TGTGCCAGCAGCTCTCGGGAACGCAATCAGCCCCAGCATTTT.

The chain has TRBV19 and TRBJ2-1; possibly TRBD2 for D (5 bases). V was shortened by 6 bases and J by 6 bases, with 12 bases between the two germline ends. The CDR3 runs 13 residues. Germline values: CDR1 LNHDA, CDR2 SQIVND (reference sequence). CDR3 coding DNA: TGTGCCAGTAGATTGGACTTCCTCAATGAGCAGTTCTTC. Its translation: CASRLDFLNEQFF.

The CDR3 nucleotides are TGTGCCAGCAGCTTAATACGGGTGGAAGCTTTCTTT. Encoded protein: CASSLIRVEAFF. The chain couples TRBV7-9 to TRBJ1-1; D is unclear. This CDR3 contains 12 residues. Germline-derived CDR1 and CDR2 are SEHNR and FQNEAQ (reference sequence). Trimming took off 2 bases at V and 8 bases at J, with 9 bases between the two ends.